Given below is one T cell receptor (beta chain) in context. The antigen is undetermined. CDR3 length equals 16 residues. Looked up from germline, CDR1 is MNHEY and CDR2 is SVGAGI. V lost 0 bases and J 3 bases, leaving 15 bases between the germline ends. These data belong to a study of OX40 agonist ivuxolimab in advanced cancers. Study conclusions and caveats: The study found that CD8+ T cells averaged more expanded clones than CD4+.

Generated by immunoSEQ multiplex PCR, the TCRdb table keeps only in-frame clones and is missing some. The sample carries about 23,000 clones, about 87% recorded once. The V and J genes are TRBV6-5 and TRBJ2-7; either TRBD1 or TRBD2 may fit D (5 bases each). The sequence was collected from an adult with an advanced solid tumor such as melanoma, head and neck, liver or kidney cancer. The sequencing here drew on CD4+ or CD8+ T cells sorted from blood, taken in a trial of the OX40 agonist ivuxolimab. The CDR3 here is CASSYSRGTVLYEQYF. For the CDR3, the DNA is TGTGCCAGCAGTTACTCGAGGGGAACGGTACTCTACGAGCAGTACTTC.